The 15 T cell receptor beta chains in this list originate from one sample, sequenced in a study of T cells after yellow fever vaccination. From the 5' RACE reads, TCRdb called clonotypes with MiXCR, one entry per CDR3 protein. In the table there are 340,000 or so distinct CDR3 sequences, about 12% of which are singletons. This sample comprised CD4+ T cells sorted from PBMCs, obtained 15 days after the yellow fever booster vaccination. The receptors here all came from a man between 18 and 35 years old who received the YFV17D yellow fever vaccine.

The DNA of the CDR3 is TGCGCCAGCAGCTTGGTCACTAGCGGGGGTTTGTGGAATGAGCAGTTCTTC. It translates to CASSLVTSGGLWNEQFF. V is TRBV5-1 and J is TRBJ2-1, with 11 bases fitting TRBD2. V lost 0 bases to trimming and J lost 7 bases; unmatched junction nucleotides: 9. Germline CDR1 is SGHRS and CDR2 is YFSETQ. The CDR3 is 17 residues long.

This clonotype was seen a few times. The chain joins TRBV20-1 to TRBJ2-4; D gene ambiguous. CDR3 length: 14 residues. Trimming stripped 3 bases from V and 0 bases from J, with 9 bases between. The germline V gene has CDR1 DFQATT and CDR2 SNEGSKA (reference sequence). CDR3 region: CSARSSQAKNIQYF. The CDR3 coding sequence is TGCAGTGCTAGGAGCTCTCAAGCCAAAAACATTCAGTACTTC.

In this sample, this clonotype turned up a few times. The chain joins TRBV2 to TRBJ2-3; 13 nucleotides match TRBD2. Germline V gene lookup returns CDR1 SNHLY and CDR2 FYNNEI. CDR3 length: 18 residues. Trimming at V came to 5 bases and at J to 4 bases, leaving 12 bases not matched to a gene. For the CDR3, the DNA is TGTGCCAGCAGTCGGAATCGTCGGACTAGCGGGGGCCCAGATACGCAGTATTTT. Translating gives CASSRNRRTSGGPDTQYF.

The V call is TRBV5-1, the J call TRBJ2-6; D might be TRBD2 (5 bases). Between the trimmed V and J ends, which lost 3 bases and 4 bases, there was a span of 14 bases. Germline CDR1 and CDR2: SGHRS and YFSETQ. The CDR3 sequence is 16 residues long. The CDR3 nucleotides read TGCGCCAGCAGCTCCGGACTGATCGAAGGGGCCAACGTCCTGACTTTC. Translating gives CASSSGLIEGANVLTF.

The sample holds a few counts of this clonotype. The rearrangement links TRBV20-1 to TRBJ1-1, with a weak D call TRBD1 (6 bases). V was clipped by 4 bases and J by 3 bases, with 18 bases between them. The CDR3 consists of 15 residues. Germline V gene lookup returns CDR1 DFQATT and CDR2 SNEGSKA (reference sequence). The CDR3 region is CSANPGARGDTEAFF. CDR3 DNA sequence: TGCAGTGCTAACCCAGGGGCGCGCGGCGACACTGAAGCTTTCTTT.

The chain carries TRBV28 and TRBJ2-3, with 7 bases matching TRBD2. The germline V gene has CDR1 MDHEN and CDR2 SYDVKM. The length of the CDR3 is 15 residues. V shed 3 bases, J shed 14 bases, and the junction held 17 bases outside the gene matches. DNA for the CDR3: TGTGCCAGCAGTTTGGGGGGGGGGTCTAGCCCCACCAGGTATTTT. It specifies CASSLGGGSSPTRYF.

This rearrangement joins TRBV18 to TRBJ2-3; 7 bases are a match to TRBD1. Germline V gene data show CDR1 as KGHSH and CDR2 as LQKENI. The length of the CDR3 is 15 residues. Unmatched junction bases numbered 2, after V lost 2 bases and J lost 0 bases. The CDR3 sequence: CASSPTGVSTDTQYF. The CDR3 DNA reads TGTGCCAGCTCACCAACAGGGGTTAGCACAGATACGCAGTATTTT. The full variable domain, rest sourced from reference TRBV18 and TRBJ2-3, is NAGVMQNPRHLVRRRGQEARLRCSPMKGHSHVYWYRQLPEEGLKFMVYLQKENIIDESGMPKERFSAEFPKEGPSILRIQQVVRGDSAAYFCASSPTGVSTDTQYFGPGTRLTVL.

This clonotype was counted a few times. The J gene is TRBJ1-3, the V gene TRBV7-2, with D possibly matching TRBD1 (5 bases). This CDR3 has 15 residues. V lost 1 base and J lost 4, with 11 bases in between. The germline V gene encodes CDR1 SGHTA and CDR2 FQGNSA. CDR3 sequence: CASSLVWGGGNTIYF. The CDR3 DNA reads as TGTGCCAGCAGCTTAGTTTGGGGGGGAGGAAACACCATATATTTT.

The chain recombines TRBV12-3 or TRBV12-4 with TRBJ2-3; 13 nucleotides match TRBD2. This CDR3 contains 16 residues. Trimming took 5 bases from V and 3 from J; bases not matched to a gene: 5. This CDR3 reads CASSPWTSGGTDTQYF. The DNA of the CDR3 is TGTGCCAGCAGTCCGTGGACTAGCGGGGGAACAGATACGCAGTATTTT.

The DNA for the CDR3 is TGTGCCAGCAGCTTAGGATCTGGGTTACTAGAGACCCAGTACTTC. This codes for CASSLGSGLLETQYF. This chain links TRBV7-2 with TRBJ2-5; D gene uncertain. The V end lost 1 base, the J end lost 4 bases, and 13 bases lay between the germline ends. This CDR3 contains 15 residues. Germline lookup yields CDR1 SGHTA and CDR2 FQGNSA.

The table lists this clonotype with a few counts. This rearrangement joins TRBV15 to TRBJ1-1, with D hard to call. Looked up from germline, CDR1 is LNHNV and CDR2 is YYDKDF (reference sequence). The CDR3 has 14 residues. V gave up 3 bases and J gave up 8 bases, with 16 bases separating them. The DNA of the CDR3 is TGTGCCACCAGCAGTACTCCGACGCAGAGGGAAGCTTTCTTT. This codes for CATSSTPTQREAFF.

This clonotype was detected ten times or more. The chain joins TRBV20-1 to TRBJ1-5; D unresolved. The CDR3 contains 12 residues. The germline CDR1 and CDR2 sequences are DFQATT and SNEGSKA (reference sequence). Between the trimmed V and J ends, which lost 0 bases and 6 bases, there was a span of 6 bases. Here the CDR3 reads CSAREYGQPQHF. Written as DNA, the CDR3 is TGCAGTGCTAGAGAATATGGTCAGCCCCAGCATTTT.

The rearrangement links TRBV15 to TRBJ1-2, with D perhaps matching TRBD1 (5 bases). This CDR3 spans 14 amino acids. Germline CDR1 reads LNHNV; CDR2 reads YYDKDF (reference sequence). Trimming stripped 5 bases from V and 8 bases from J, with 18 bases between. CDR3 DNA: TGTGCCACCAGCTCTCGGACACCCTCGCGGGGCTACACCTTC. Translated: CATSSRTPSRGYTF.

This clonotype was counted only a few times. This rearrangement joins TRBV6-2 or TRBV6-3 to TRBJ2-4; D remains unclear. This CDR3 has 14 residues. V was clipped by 2 bases and J by 11 bases, with 16 bases between them. CDR1 is MNHEY, CDR2 SVGEGT, per germline. As DNA, the CDR3 is TGTGCCAGCAGTTACGCCTTGGTCCTCTGGGTTCAGTACTTC. Amino acids: CASSYALVLWVQYF.

V is TRBV25-1 and J is TRBJ2-3; a weak D match, TRBD1 (6 bases). The V and J ends lost 1 base and 3 bases respectively, with 11 bases between them. Germline CDR1 and CDR2: MGHDK and SYGVNS. CDR3 size: 15 residues. CDR3 sequence reads: CASSEFAGVTDTQYF. Here the CDR3 DNA reads TGTGCCAGCAGTGAATTTGCAGGGGTGACAGATACGCAGTATTTT. Full variable domain (outside the CDR3, taken from reference TRBV25-1 and TRBJ2-3): EADIYQTPRYLVIGTGKKITLECSQTMGHDKMYWYQQDPGMELHLIHYSYGVNSTEKGDLSSESTVSRIRTEHFPLTLESARPSHTSQYLCASSEFAGVTDTQYFGPGTRLTVL.